Listed below are T cell receptor beta chains from one sample, sequenced in a study of T cells in localized non-small cell lung cancer. Clones were read by immunoSEQ multiplex PCR, and TCRdb kept only the in-frame ones, dropping some. The sample consists of 25,000 to 30,000 clones, approximately 85% of them appearing once. The sequencing used peripheral blood, collected before any cancer treatment. Receptors originate from a woman aged 40 to 75 with stage I lung adenocarcinoma. Both conserved end residues are part of each CDR3. A D gene is named only where the DNA matches it firmly. Some rows have no size entry. The others give once, few or many, or a class for an expanded clone.

DNA	CDR3	length	size	D	V	J
TGTGCCAGCAGCTTACATCACGTCAATTCACCCCTCCACTTT	CASSLHHVNSPLHF	14	.	.	TRBV7-6	TRBJ1-6
TGTGCCAGCTCACAGGACCGTCCTGGAAACACCATATATTTT	CASSQDRPGNTIYF	14	.	.	TRBV18	TRBJ1-3
TGTGCCAGTAGTAGTACGGTCTCCTACGAGCAGTACTTC	CASSSTVSYEQYF	13	.	.	TRBV19	TRBJ2-7
TGTGCCAGTAGTATTCCCTCGGGGGGCGGGGAGCTGTTTTTT	CASSIPSGGGELFF	14	.	TRBD2	TRBV19	TRBJ2-2
TGTGCCAGCAGCTTAAGTACAGGGACCGGGGAGCTGTTTTTT	CASSLSTGTGELFF	14	.	.	TRBV7-2	TRBJ2-2
TGTGCCAGTAGTGCCCTCCGGGGAAATTCACCCCTCCACTTT	CASSALRGNSPLHF	14	.	.	TRBV19	TRBJ1-6
TGCGCCAGCAGCGCCAGAGTTGGGGGGAGTACTGAGCAGTTCTTC	CASSARVGGSTEQFF	15	.	.	TRBV5-1	TRBJ2-1
TGCGCCAGCAGCCCGGACAGGACCCTTGCAAGCACACATACGCAGTATTTT	CASSPDRTLASTHTQYF	17	.	TRBD1	TRBV4-3	TRBJ2-3
TGTGCCACCAGCAGAGAAGGGACAGGGGACAGCGAGCAGTACTTC	CATSREGTGDSEQYF	15	.	TRBD1	TRBV15	TRBJ2-7
TGTGCCAGCAGCAGACCCGGGACAGACAGTTCACCCCTCCACTTT	CASSRPGTDSSPLHF	15	.	TRBD1	TRBV5-6	TRBJ1-6
TGTGCCAGCAGCCTGGAGCGGGGGGGCCCCAATGAGCAGTTCTTC	CASSLERGGPNEQFF	15	.	TRBD2	TRBV7-2	TRBJ2-1
TGTGCCAGCAGACTTACAGGGAGCTCCTACAATGAGCAGTTCTTC	CASRLTGSSYNEQFF	15	.	.	TRBV7-3	TRBJ2-1
TGCACCAGCAGCGAGGACGATACCTACTACGAGCAGTACTTC	CTSSEDDTYYEQYF	14	.	.	TRBV1	TRBJ2-7
TGCGCCAGCACCACCGGGACGCGGGACGGGACCCAGTACTTC	CASTTGTRDGTQYF	14	.	.	TRBV5-1	TRBJ2-5
TGTGCCTGGAGTGTACAACCCCAAGAAAGTGGCTACACCTTC	CAWSVQPQESGYTF	14	.	.	TRBV30	TRBJ1-2
TGCGCCAGCAGCCAAGATCGTTTGGGGGAGAATGAAAAACTGTTTTTT	CASSQDRLGENEKLFF	16	.	.	TRBV4-3	TRBJ1-4
TGTGCCAGTAGTCCCGGGACTAGCGGGGGCGAGCAGTTCTTC	CASSPGTSGGEQFF	14	.	TRBD2	TRBV19	TRBJ2-1
TGTGCCAGCAGCTTAGGGCTGGGAGAGACCCAGTACTTC	CASSLGLGETQYF	13	.	.	TRBV11-2	TRBJ2-5
TGTGCCAGCAGCCTCGACAGTTTAAGCGGCTACACCTTC	CASSLDSLSGYTF	13	.	.	TRBV9	TRBJ1-2
TGTGCCAGCCCCCAGCGGGATGAGCAGTTCTTC	CASPQRDEQFF	11	once	.	TRBV28	TRBJ2-1
TGTGCCAGCAGCTTCGGTGGACTAGCGGGGGATGATACGCAGTATTTT	CASSFGGLAGDDTQYF	16	.	TRBD2	TRBV13	TRBJ2-3
TGTGCCAGCAGCTACAGGGTTGCTGAAGCTTTCTTT	CASSYRVAEAFF	12	.	.	TRBV11-3	TRBJ1-1
TGCGCCAGCAGCTTGCCGGGGGGACGGAATGAGCAGTTCTTC	CASSLPGGRNEQFF	14	.	TRBD2	TRBV5-1	TRBJ2-1
TGTGCCAGCAGTGAAAGGTTAGCGGGGGGCACCCGCTCCTACAATGAGCAGTTCTTC	CASSERLAGGTRSYNEQFF	19	.	TRBD2	TRBV6-1	TRBJ2-1
TGTGCCAGCAGTTACGACAGGAAGGCCTACGAGCAGTACTTC	CASSYDRKAYEQYF	14	.	.	TRBV6-5	TRBJ2-7
TGTGCCAGCAGCCCAGACAGGGGGCTGAAAGTGAACACTGAAGCTTTCTTT	CASSPDRGLKVNTEAFF	17	.	TRBD1	TRBV7-8	TRBJ1-1
TGTGCCAGCAGTTACCACAGGGGGCGCGGGGATCAGCCCCAGCATTTT	CASSYHRGRGDQPQHF	16	few	TRBD1	TRBV6-6	TRBJ1-5
TGTGCCAGCAGTCGAGGGGACACTGAAGCTTTCTTT	CASSRGDTEAFF	12	.	.	TRBV6-5	TRBJ1-1
TGTGCCAGCAGCTTAGCTGGGTCTGGTGGCTACACCTTC	CASSLAGSGGYTF	13	.	.	TRBV7-2	TRBJ1-2
TGCATTCACAGGGGTATCTATGGCTACACCTTC	CIHRGIYGYTF	11	few	TRBD1	TRBV20-1	TRBJ1-2
TGTGCCAGCAGTGCCAGTTATAATTCACCCCTCCACTTT	CASSASYNSPLHF	13	.	.	TRBV2	TRBJ1-6
TGTGCCAGCAGCCGGGACAGGTCCTACGAGCAGTACTTC	CASSRDRSYEQYF	13	few	TRBD1	TRBV6-5	TRBJ2-7
TGCGCCAGCAGCTTGGGGCGGAGGGAGGCCGAGCAGTACTTC	CASSLGRREAEQYF	14	.	.	TRBV5-1	TRBJ2-7
TGTGCCAGCAGTTTTGCTAGAAATGAAAAACTGTTTTTT	CASSFARNEKLFF	13	.	.	TRBV6-5	TRBJ1-4
TGTGCCAGCAGCTTGGTTTATGGTGGTAGGACCGATAGCAATCAGCCCCAGCATTTT	CASSLVYGGRTDSNQPQHF	19	.	.	TRBV5-8	TRBJ1-5
TGTGCCAGCTCAGGAGGGCTTAACACTGAAGCTTTCTTT	CASSGGLNTEAFF	13	.	.	TRBV18	TRBJ1-1
TGTGCCAGCAACAACGGCCGGTTGGACACTGAAGCTTTCTTT	CASNNGRLDTEAFF	14	.	.	TRBV9	TRBJ1-1
TGTGCCTGCCATGAAGTTGGGGGTGCTCAGCCCCAGCATTTT	CACHEVGGAQPQHF	14	few	.	TRBV30	TRBJ1-5
TGTGCCAGTAAAGGATGGCATGGCTACACCTTC	CASKGWHGYTF	11	.	.	TRBV19	TRBJ1-2
TGTGCCAGCAGTACCCGGGACAGGAACTATGGCTACACCTTC	CASSTRDRNYGYTF	14	.	TRBD1	TRBV28	TRBJ1-2
TGTGCCAGCAGCCCCCTCAAAGGGCTCACTGAAGCTTTCTTT	CASSPLKGLTEAFF	14	.	.	TRBV6-6	TRBJ1-1
TGTGCCAGCAGCTTAGGGCCGAGGGTCGAGCAGTACTTC	CASSLGPRVEQYF	13	.	.	TRBV7-6	TRBJ2-7
TGCGCCAGCAGCCAGGGGGCGGGGGGCACTGAAGCTTTCTTT	CASSQGAGGTEAFF	14	.	.	TRBV4-3	TRBJ1-1
TGTGCCAGCAGCTACGGGGTACCCTCGAACACCGGGGAGCTGTTTTTT	CASSYGVPSNTGELFF	16	.	.	TRBV7-3	TRBJ2-2
TGTGCCAGCTCACCAAGGCCTGGCGAGAGAAATTCACCCCTCCACTTT	CASSPRPGERNSPLHF	16	once	.	TRBV18	TRBJ1-6
TGTGCCAGCAGTCTAGACAGAGAAACGCAGTATTTT	CASSLDRETQYF	12	.	.	TRBV2	TRBJ2-3
TGTGCCAGCAGCTCCCGAGCCCGGACAGCTTACGAGCAGTACTTC	CASSSRARTAYEQYF	15	.	.	TRBV11-3	TRBJ2-7
TGTGCCAGCGGTAATTCAGGAGGGGCCAACGTCCTGACTTTC	CASGNSGGANVLTF	14	.	.	TRBV19	TRBJ2-6
TGTGCCAGCAGCCCACGCGAAGGGGCGGGGGGACACAATGAGCAGTTCTTC	CASSPREGAGGHNEQFF	17	.	TRBD2	TRBV7-9	TRBJ2-1
TGTGCCAGTAGCCGACAGGGGAGCTATGGCTACACCTTC	CASSRQGSYGYTF	13	.	TRBD1	TRBV19	TRBJ1-2
TGTGCCAGCAGCTTGAGCAGGGCCACTGAAGCTTTCTTT	CASSLSRATEAFF	13	.	.	TRBV5-4	TRBJ1-1
TGTGCCAGCAGCGCAGGACAGGGGGTCAGTGGGGAAGCTTTCTTT	CASSAGQGVSGEAFF	15	few	TRBD1	TRBV9	TRBJ1-1
TGTGCCAGCAGCTTCGTCGTATCGGGGACCCAGTACTTC	CASSFVVSGTQYF	13	.	.	TRBV5-6	TRBJ2-5
TGTGCCAGCAGTGAAGCCGGGACTAGCACCGGGGAGCTGTTTTTT	CASSEAGTSTGELFF	15	.	TRBD2	TRBV2	TRBJ2-2
TGTGCCAGCACCGGCAGTAACTATGGCTACACCTTC	CASTGSNYGYTF	12	.	.	TRBV6-1	TRBJ1-2
TGCAGCGTTGAAGCGGGGGTCCGCACCGGGGAGCTGTTTTTT	CSVEAGVRTGELFF	14	.	.	TRBV29-1	TRBJ2-2
TGTGCCAGCAGCCCTGGACTAGCGGCCTACGAGCAGTACTTC	CASSPGLAAYEQYF	14	.	TRBD2	TRBV9	TRBJ2-7
TGTGCCAGCAGCTTGGGGCGTAGCGGGGGGAACAATGAGCAGTTCTTC	CASSLGRSGGNNEQFF	16	.	TRBD2	TRBV5-4	TRBJ2-1
TGCAGCGTCATGGGGCAGGCCGCCGGGGAGCTGTTTTTT	CSVMGQAAGELFF	13	few	.	TRBV29-1	TRBJ2-2